This T cell receptor (beta chain) was found in a study of shared clonotypes between healthy human individuals. Study observations and caveats: Richness estimates generally favored naive over memory subsets.

Sequencing was performed with immunoSEQ multiplex PCR; in TCRdb, only in-frame clones are kept and a portion is missing. The data contain roughly 1,100,000 clones, about 80% of them singletons. The CDR3 is 16 residues long. On this clone itself: The antigen remains unidentified.

The TCR sequence derives from a man between 18 and 35 years old in good health. Sequencing input: memory CD4+ T cells sorted from blood. Subset of the sample: CD45RA-negative fraction. This chain links TRBV21-1 with TRBJ2-5; the table's D call of TRBD2 was not tested on the DNA. TRBV21-1 is termed a pseudogene. The CDR3 DNA sequence: TGTGCCAGCACCCCCAATGGCGGGAGGGCCTTAGAGACCCAGTACTTC. It translates to CASTPNGGRALETQYF.